This T cell receptor beta chain was sequenced in a study of blood T cells in healthy people across ages (dated by TCRdb to the mid-2010s). A note on the overall study: In model experiments, roughly one uniquely barcoded TCR beta cDNA molecule per two T cells was captured by template switching. Two additional independent replicas of 1 million unique cDNA reads from the same blood draw were analyzed for two donors (one aged 18 to 29 and one aged 80 or older). To avoid experimental bias, donors of different ages were distributed randomly across sequencing lanes. The donors were split into four age groups: young (average 16 years), middle-aged (39), aged (approximately 59) and long-lived (over 75). To track age-related changes in TCR beta repertoire diversity, the study relied on deep sequencing normalized with unique cDNA molecular identifiers. The paper as a whole reports these results and caveats: Total diversity estimates from one million sequenced T cells were considered lower bounds and underestimates. Observed TCR beta diversity correlated strongly with the percentage of naive T cells measured by flow cytometry. Compared with the aged group, the long-lived group had more naive CD4+ T cells, fewer expanded clones and increased TCR diversity, suggesting age selection. Bulk unsorted PBMC profiling prevented conclusive comparison of naive and antigen-experienced compartments. Observed TCR beta diversity per million T cells fell roughly linearly with age, and a significant reduction was already apparent by age roughly 40. Donor CMV infection status was unknown, potentially confounding age-related changes in expanded clonotypes.

The CDR3 runs 15 amino acids, cysteine and phenylalanine included. The DNA shown is the 45-base CDR3, in frame from base 1. According to the germline V gene, CDR1 reads ENHRY and CDR2 reads SYGVKD. Unmatched junction bases come to 5, with V trimmed by 3 bases and J by 5 bases. The 35 to 40 donors, aged roughly 6 to 90 years, were systemically healthy Caucasian individuals from Russia. Around 9.8 milliliters of peripheral blood were collected from each donor into EDTA-treated Vacutainer tubes. Ficoll-Paque density-gradient centrifugation was used to isolate PBMCs, with at least 7 million per sample. Trizol reagent was used to extract total RNA from the PBMCs, yielding at least 5 micrograms per sample. Naive CD45RAhigh/CD27high T cell percentages were measured by flow cytometry on a PBMC aliquot from every donor. The method was 5' RACE. Sequenced using an Illumina HiSeq 2500. A second 7 to 11 cycle PCR used a sample-barcoded 5' primer and a J-beta primer mix. A unique molecular identifier was introduced onto each TCR beta cDNA molecule by a template-switch 5' adaptor carrying 12 random nucleotides. Each sample yielded at least 3 million CDR3-containing paired-end reads. First-strand cDNA synthesis was performed from all RNA using the Mint cDNA synthesis kit, with priming by a TRBC-specific oligonucleotide. Following uracil-DNA glycosylase treatment, all cDNA underwent a first 18-cycle PCR with the universal primers M1SS and BC2_uni_R. From the authors' description of their analysis: Normalization of each sample was performed by random selection of 1 million high-quality reads, each carrying a distinct molecular identifier. Reads sharing molecular identifiers were discarded rather than binned into consensus sequences. MiTCR, run with a Q25 quality threshold and the strictest error-elimination algorithm, handled CDR3 identification, clonotype clustering and error correction. A nonparametric unseen species model using Euler transformation provided a lower-bound estimate of total TCR beta diversity. TCRdb's own reprocessing of the public reads used fastp at Q25 and MiXCR and kept productive beta chains. When rows share a CDR3 protein, they turn into one entry using the most common DNA and genes. TCRdb's processing, not the authors', yielded these V and J calls. For this sample the table gives fewer than 800,000 distinct CDR3 sequences, of which roughly 21% were detected only once. Roughly 3.6% of the sample is in the top ten clones.

About this clonotype itself: This receptor's antigen is unknown. Base qualities are not recorded, but no much larger clone differs from it by a single base.

The TCR comes from a man in his 70s in good health. The sequencing input was blood. The rearranged segments are TRBV10-3 and TRBJ2-1, and 9 junction bases match TRBD2. The base sequence is TGTGCCATCAGTGAATCGCCTAGCGGGGACAATGAGCAGTTCTTC. Its translation reads: CAISESPSGDNEQFF.